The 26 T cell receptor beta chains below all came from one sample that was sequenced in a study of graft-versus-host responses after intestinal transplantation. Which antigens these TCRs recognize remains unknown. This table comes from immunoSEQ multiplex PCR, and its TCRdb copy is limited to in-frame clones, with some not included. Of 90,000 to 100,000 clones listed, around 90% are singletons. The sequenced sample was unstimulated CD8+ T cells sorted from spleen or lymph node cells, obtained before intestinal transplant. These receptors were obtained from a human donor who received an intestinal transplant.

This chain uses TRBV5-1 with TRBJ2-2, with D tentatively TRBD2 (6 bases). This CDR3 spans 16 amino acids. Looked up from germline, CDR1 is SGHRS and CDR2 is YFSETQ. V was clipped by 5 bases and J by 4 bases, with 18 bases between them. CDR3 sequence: CASRELARLFTGELFF. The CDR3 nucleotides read TGCGCCAGCAGAGAACTAGCCCGACTATTCACCGGGGAGCTGTTTTTT.

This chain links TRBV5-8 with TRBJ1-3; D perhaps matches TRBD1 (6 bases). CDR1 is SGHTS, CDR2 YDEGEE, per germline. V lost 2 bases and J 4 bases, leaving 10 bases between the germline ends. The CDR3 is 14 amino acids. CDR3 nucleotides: TGTGCCAGCAGCTTCGGGACAACCGGAAACACCATATATTTT. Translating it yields CASSFGTTGNTIYF.

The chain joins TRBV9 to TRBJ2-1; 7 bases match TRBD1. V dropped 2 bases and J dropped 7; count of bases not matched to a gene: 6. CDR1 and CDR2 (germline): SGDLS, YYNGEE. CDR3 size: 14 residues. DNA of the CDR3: TGTGCCAGCAGCGTGGGACAGAGTATTAATGAGCAGTTCTTC. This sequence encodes CASSVGQSINEQFF.

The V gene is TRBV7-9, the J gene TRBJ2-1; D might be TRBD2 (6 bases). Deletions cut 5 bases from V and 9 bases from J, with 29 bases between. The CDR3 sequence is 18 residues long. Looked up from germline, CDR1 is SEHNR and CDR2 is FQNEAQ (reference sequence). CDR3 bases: TGTGCCAGCAGCCCGAAATCAGACGGAGGGCTAAATAGTGTTGAGCAGTTCTTC. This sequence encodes CASSPKSDGGLNSVEQFF. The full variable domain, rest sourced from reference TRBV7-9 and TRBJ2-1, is DTGVSQNPRHKITKRGQNVTFRCDPISEHNRLYWYRQTLGQGPEFLTYFQNEAQLEKSRLLSDRFSAERPKGSFSTLEIQRTEQGDSAMYLCASSPKSDGGLNSVEQFFGPGTRLTVL.

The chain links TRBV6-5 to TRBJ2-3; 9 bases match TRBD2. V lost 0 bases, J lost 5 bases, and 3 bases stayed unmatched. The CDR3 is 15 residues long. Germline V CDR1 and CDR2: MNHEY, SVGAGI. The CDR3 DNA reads TGTGCCAGCAGTTACTCGGCGGGGGGGGGAGATACGCAGTATTTT. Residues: CASSYSAGGGDTQYF.

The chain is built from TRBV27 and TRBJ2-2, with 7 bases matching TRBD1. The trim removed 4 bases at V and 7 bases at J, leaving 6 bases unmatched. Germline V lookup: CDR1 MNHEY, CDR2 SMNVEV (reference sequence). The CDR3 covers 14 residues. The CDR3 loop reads CASSSGTDFGELFF. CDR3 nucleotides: TGTGCCAGCAGTTCCGGGACAGATTTCGGGGAGCTGTTTTTT.

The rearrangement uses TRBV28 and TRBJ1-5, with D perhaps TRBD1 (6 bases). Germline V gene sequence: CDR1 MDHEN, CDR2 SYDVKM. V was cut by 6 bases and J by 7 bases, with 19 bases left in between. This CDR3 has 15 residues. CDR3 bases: TGTGCCAGCAGCTCGATTAGGGGGGGCCGGCAGCCCCAGCATTTT. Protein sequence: CASSSIRGGRQPQHF.

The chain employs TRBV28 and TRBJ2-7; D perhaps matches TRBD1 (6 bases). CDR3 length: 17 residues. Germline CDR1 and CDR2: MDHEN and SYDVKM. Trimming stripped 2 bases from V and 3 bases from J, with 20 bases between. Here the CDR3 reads CASSLISGADESYEQYF. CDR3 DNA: TGTGCCAGCAGTTTAATCTCAGGGGCTGATGAGAGCTACGAGCAGTACTTC.

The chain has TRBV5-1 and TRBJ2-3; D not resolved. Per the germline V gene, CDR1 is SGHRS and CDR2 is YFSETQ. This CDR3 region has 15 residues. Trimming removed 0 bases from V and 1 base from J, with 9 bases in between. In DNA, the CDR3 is TGCGCCAGCAGCTTGGCCACGCCGGGCACAGATACGCAGTATTTT. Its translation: CASSLATPGTDTQYF.

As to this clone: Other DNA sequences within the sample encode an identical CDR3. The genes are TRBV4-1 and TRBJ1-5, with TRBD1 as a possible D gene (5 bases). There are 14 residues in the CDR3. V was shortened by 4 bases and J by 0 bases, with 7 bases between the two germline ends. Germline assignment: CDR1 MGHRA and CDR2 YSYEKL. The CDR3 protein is CASSPRDSNQPQHF. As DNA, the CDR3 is TGCGCCAGCAGCCCCAGGGATAGCAATCAGCCCCAGCATTTT.

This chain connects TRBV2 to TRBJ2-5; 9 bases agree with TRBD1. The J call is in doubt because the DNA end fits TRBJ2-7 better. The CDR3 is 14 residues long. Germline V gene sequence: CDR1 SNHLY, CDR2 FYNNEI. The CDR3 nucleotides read TGTGCCAGCGCCGATGACAGGGGGTCTTACGAGCAGTACTTC. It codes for CASADDRGSYEQYF.

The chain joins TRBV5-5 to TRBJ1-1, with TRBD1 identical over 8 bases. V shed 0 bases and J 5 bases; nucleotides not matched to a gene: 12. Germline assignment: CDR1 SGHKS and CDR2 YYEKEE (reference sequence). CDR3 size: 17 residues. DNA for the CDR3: TGTGCCAGCAGCTTGGCGCAGGGGGCCGGGGGTGGGACTGAAGCTTTCTTT. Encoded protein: CASSLAQGAGGGTEAFF.

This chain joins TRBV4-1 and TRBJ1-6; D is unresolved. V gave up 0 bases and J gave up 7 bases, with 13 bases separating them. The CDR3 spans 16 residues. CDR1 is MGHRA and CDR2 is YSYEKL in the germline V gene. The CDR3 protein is CASSQDPRLFNSPLHF. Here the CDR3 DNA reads TGCGCCAGCAGCCAAGATCCGAGACTCTTCAATTCACCCCTCCACTTT.

The CDR3 protein is CASSADRQALSEVGANVLTF. CDR3 DNA: TGTGCCAGCAGTGCGGACAGGCAGGCTTTATCGGAAGTGGGGGCCAACGTCCTGACTTTC. This rearrangement joins TRBV27 to TRBJ2-6; TRBD1 matches 7 bases. Per germline, CDR1 MNHEY and CDR2 SMNVEV (reference sequence). This CDR3 has 20 residues. The V and J ends lost 5 bases and 4 bases, in that order; junction bases with no gene match: 20.

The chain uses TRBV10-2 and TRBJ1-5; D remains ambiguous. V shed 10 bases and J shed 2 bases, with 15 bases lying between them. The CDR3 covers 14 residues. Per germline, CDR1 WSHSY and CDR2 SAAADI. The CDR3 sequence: CATGDVGGNQPQHF. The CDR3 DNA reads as TGCGCCACTGGAGACGTGGGTGGCAATCAGCCCCAGCATTTT.

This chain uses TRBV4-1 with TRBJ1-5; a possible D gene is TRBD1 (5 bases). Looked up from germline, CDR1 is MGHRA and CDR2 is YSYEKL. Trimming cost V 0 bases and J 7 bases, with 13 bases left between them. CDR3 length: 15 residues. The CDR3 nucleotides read TGCGCCAGCAGCCAAGATGGGGGAGGGAGGCAGCCCCAGCATTTT. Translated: CASSQDGGGRQPQHF.

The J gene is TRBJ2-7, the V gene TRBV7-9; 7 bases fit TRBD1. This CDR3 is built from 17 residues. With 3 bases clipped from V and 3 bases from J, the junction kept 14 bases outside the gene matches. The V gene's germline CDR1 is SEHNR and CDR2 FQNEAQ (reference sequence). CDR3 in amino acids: CASSFFRDSLRGYEQYF. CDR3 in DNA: TGTGCCAGCAGCTTTTTCCGGGACAGCCTTCGTGGCTACGAGCAGTACTTC.

CDR3 nucleotide sequence: TGCGCCAGCAGAGATCCGGGACAGGGCTACGAGCAGTACTTC. Amino acid sequence: CASRDPGQGYEQYF. The chain couples TRBV5-1 to TRBJ2-7, with TRBD1 identical over 9 bases. Germline V gene data show CDR1 as SGHRS and CDR2 as YFSETQ. J gave up 3 bases and V 5 bases, and 6 bases lay outside the gene matches. The CDR3 length is 14 residues.

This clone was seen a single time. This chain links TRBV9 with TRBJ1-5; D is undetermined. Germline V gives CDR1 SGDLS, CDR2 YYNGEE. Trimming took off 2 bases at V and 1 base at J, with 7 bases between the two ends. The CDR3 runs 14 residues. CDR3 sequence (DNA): TGTGCCAGCAGCGTGGGAGTGAGCAATCAGCCCCAGCATTTT. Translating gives CASSVGVSNQPQHF.

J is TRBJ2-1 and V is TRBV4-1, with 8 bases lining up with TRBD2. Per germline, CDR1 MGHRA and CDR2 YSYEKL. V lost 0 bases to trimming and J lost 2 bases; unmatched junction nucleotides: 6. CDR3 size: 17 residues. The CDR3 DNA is TGCGCCAGCAGCCAAGAAGGGGCGGGGGGCCCCTACAATGAGCAGTTCTTC. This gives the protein CASSQEGAGGPYNEQFF.

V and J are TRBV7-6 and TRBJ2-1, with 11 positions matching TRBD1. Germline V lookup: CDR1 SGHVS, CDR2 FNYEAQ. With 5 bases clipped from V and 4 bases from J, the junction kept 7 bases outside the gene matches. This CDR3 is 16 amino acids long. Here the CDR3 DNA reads TGTGCCAGCAGCACCCCGGGACAGGGGGTTTACAATGAGCAGTTCTTC. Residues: CASSTPGQGVYNEQFF.

Here the CDR3 DNA reads TGTGCCAGTAGTATACCACTCTCTGGAAACACCATATATTTT. Protein: CASSIPLSGNTIYF. This chain connects TRBV19 to TRBJ1-3; D gene unclear. The V and J ends lost 2 bases and 0 bases respectively, with 5 bases between them. The CDR3 runs 14 residues. Germline CDR1 LNHDA, CDR2 SQIVND (reference sequence).

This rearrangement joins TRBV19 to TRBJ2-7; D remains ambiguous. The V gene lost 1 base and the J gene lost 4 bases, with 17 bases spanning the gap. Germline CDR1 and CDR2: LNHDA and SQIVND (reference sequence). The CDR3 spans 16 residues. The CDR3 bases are TGTGCCAGTAGTATAGGCTTTCTTCGAACAGATTACGAGCAGTACTTC. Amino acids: CASSIGFLRTDYEQYF. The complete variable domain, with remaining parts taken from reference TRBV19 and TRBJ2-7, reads DGGITQSPKYLFRKEGQNVTLSCEQNLNHDAMYWYRQDPGQGLRLIYYSQIVNDFQKGDIAEGYSVSREKKESFPLTVTSAQKNPTAFYLCASSIGFLRTDYEQYFGPGTRLTVT.

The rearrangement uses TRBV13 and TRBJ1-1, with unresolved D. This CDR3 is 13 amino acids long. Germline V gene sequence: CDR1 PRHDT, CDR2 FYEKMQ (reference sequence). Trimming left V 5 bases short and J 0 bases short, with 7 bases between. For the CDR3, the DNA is TGTGCCAGCAGCCCCGTTGTGAACACTGAAGCTTTCTTT. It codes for CASSPVVNTEAFF.

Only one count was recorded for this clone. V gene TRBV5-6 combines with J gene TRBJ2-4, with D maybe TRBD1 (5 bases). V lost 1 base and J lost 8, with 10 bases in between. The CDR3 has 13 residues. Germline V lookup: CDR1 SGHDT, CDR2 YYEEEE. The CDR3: CASSLSGKDIQYF. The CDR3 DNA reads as TGTGCCAGCAGCTTGTCAGGGAAGGACATTCAGTACTTC.

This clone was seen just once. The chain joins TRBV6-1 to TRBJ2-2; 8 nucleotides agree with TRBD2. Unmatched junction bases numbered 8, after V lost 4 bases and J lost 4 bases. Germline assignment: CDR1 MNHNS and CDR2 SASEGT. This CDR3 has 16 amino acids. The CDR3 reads CASSVSGVAGTGELFF. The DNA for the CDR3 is TGTGCCAGCAGTGTTAGCGGGGTGGCGGGCACCGGGGAGCTGTTTTTT.